Following are 22 T cell receptor beta chains from one sample sequenced in a study of blood T cells in healthy people across ages. Together with a sample-barcoded 5' primer, a J-beta primer mix was included in a second PCR lasting roughly 6 to 12 cycles. TCRdb processed the 5' RACE reads anew with MiXCR; each CDR3 protein has one entry. The sample contains 700,000 or so distinct CDR3 sequences, 40% to 45% of which appear only once. Sequenced input: blood. These receptors originate from a man older than 75 in good health.

The gene calls are TRBV4-1 and TRBJ2-4, with 12 bases that match TRBD2. Germline-derived CDR1 and CDR2 are MGHRA and YSYEKL. J gave up 4 bases and V 0 bases, and 4 bases lay outside the gene matches. The CDR3 totals 17 residues. CDR3 region: CASSQDLAGGEKNIQYF. In nucleotides, the CDR3 is TGCGCCAGCAGCCAAGATCTAGCGGGGGGGGAAAAAAACATTCAGTACTTC.

J is TRBJ1-2 and V is TRBV6-2 or TRBV6-3; 8 bases are shared with TRBD1. The junction had 11 bases not matched to a gene; V was cut back by 4 bases and J by 4 bases. The CDR3 is 16 amino acids. Germline V lookup: CDR1 MNHEY, CDR2 SVGEGT. The CDR3 nucleotides read TGTGCCAGCAGTTTGGACAGGGCGTTTCCTGGCTATGGCTACACCTTC. Translated, it gives CASSLDRAFPGYGYTF.

The rearrangement joins TRBV12-3 or TRBV12-4 to TRBJ2-1; D is undetermined. The V end was cut by 2 bases, the J end by 8 bases, with 7 bases between. This CDR3 contains 12 residues. The CDR3 region has the DNA TGTGCCAGCAGTTTACTTCTCGATGAGCAGTTCTTC. It translates to CASSLLLDEQFF.

CDR3 residues: CASSLSEGGELFF. CDR3 nucleotides: TGTGCCAGCAGTTTAAGTGAGGGCGGGGAGCTGTTTTTT. This chain links TRBV12-3 or TRBV12-4 with TRBJ2-2; D possibly corresponds to TRBD2 (5 bases). V was clipped by 2 bases and J by 7 bases, with 8 bases between them. CDR3 length equals 13 residues.

This chain joins TRBV6-5 and TRBJ2-7; maybe TRBD2 (6 bases). Germline V CDR1 and CDR2: MNHEY, SVGAGI. V gave up 0 bases and J gave up 4 bases, with 16 bases separating them. This CDR3 region has 16 residues. The CDR3 DNA is TGTGCCAGCAGTTACTCGATGGGAGGTCAGGAATACGAGCAGTACTTC. Amino acid sequence: CASSYSMGGQEYEQYF.

The chain uses TRBV7-9 and TRBJ1-5; 11 nucleotides match TRBD1. V trimming: 2 bases; J trimming: 1 base; junction bases outside the gene matches: 10. The CDR3 is made up of 19 amino acids. Germline CDR1 and CDR2: SEHNR and FQNEAQ (reference sequence). In nucleotides, the CDR3 is TGTGCCAGCAGCTTATCCGGGACAGGGGGTTCGCGGAGCAATCAGCCCCAGCATTTT. Its protein product is CASSLSGTGGSRSNQPQHF.

The chain uses TRBV7-9 and TRBJ1-1; tentative D call: TRBD1 (6 bases). The CDR3 spans 15 residues. Trimming took off 2 bases at V and 4 bases at J, with 14 bases between the two ends. Germline-derived CDR1 and CDR2 are SEHNR and FQNEAQ (reference sequence). The CDR3, as DNA: TGTGCCAGCAGCTTAAGTAGGACCAGGGGCACTGAAGCTTTCTTT. Translated: CASSLSRTRGTEAFF. Full variable domain (remainder filled in from reference TRBV7-9 and TRBJ1-1): DTGVSQNPRHKITKRGQNVTFRCDPISEHNRLYWYRQTLGQGPEFLTYFQNEAQLEKSRLLSDRFSAERPKGSFSTLEIQRTEQGDSAMYLCASSLSRTRGTEAFFGQGTRLTVV.

The rearrangement uses TRBV20-1 and TRBJ1-1; D gene uncertain. V lost 1 base to trimming and J lost 1 base, with 10 bases between them. The CDR3 sequence is 14 residues long. Germline values: CDR1 DFQATT, CDR2 SNEGSKA (reference sequence). CDR3 bases: TGCAGTGCTAGAGGACCAGGATGGAACACTGAAGCTTTCTTT. Translated, it gives CSARGPGWNTEAFF.

The table lists this clonotype with many counts. The chain combines TRBV10-1 with TRBJ2-5; no clear D gene. Between the trimmed V and J ends, which lost 0 bases and 3 bases, there was a span of 8 bases. CDR1 WNHNN and CDR2 SYGVQD come from the germline V gene (reference sequence). The length of the CDR3 is 14 residues. CDR3 nucleotides: TGCGCCAGCAGTGAGTCTTCTGCGGAAGAGACCCAGTACTTC. It encodes CASSESSAEETQYF.

The V call is TRBV21-1, the J call TRBJ1-2; TRBD1 was called by the table and not checked on the DNA. TRBV21-1 is reported as a pseudogene. This CDR3 has 15 amino acids. The CDR3 spells CASSIAGTGVGGYTF. For the CDR3, the DNA is TGTGCCAGCAGCATCGCCGGGACAGGGGTTGGTGGCTACACCTTC.

The rearrangement uses TRBV6-5 and TRBJ2-7; the D is unclear. The CDR3 length is 15 residues. Germline V lookup: CDR1 MNHEY, CDR2 SVGAGI. V shed 5 bases and J shed 2 bases, with 16 bases lying between them. As DNA, the CDR3 is TGTGCCAGCAGTCCTACACCTTTATCCCCCTACGAGCAGTACTTC. It yields the protein CASSPTPLSPYEQYF.

The chain employs TRBV7-2 and TRBJ1-2; 7 bases are a match to TRBD1. V trimming: 6 bases; J trimming: 7 bases; junction bases outside the gene matches: 11. This CDR3 is built from 14 residues. The V gene's germline CDR1 is SGHTA and CDR2 FQGNSA. CDR3 sequence (DNA): TGTGCCAGCAGTAATTTACAGGGGAGGGGTGGCTACACCTTC. Its translation is CASSNLQGRGGYTF.

The V call is TRBV30, the J call TRBJ2-7, with 8 bases identical to TRBD1. V shed 5 bases, J shed 0 bases, and the junction held 3 bases outside the gene matches. Per germline, CDR1 GTSNPN and CDR2 SVGIG (reference sequence). CDR3 length equals 13 residues. The CDR3 bases are TGTGCCTGGGACAGGGGCTTCTCCTACGAGCAGTACTTC. It translates to CAWDRGFSYEQYF.

V is TRBV28 and J is TRBJ2-7, with 8 bases lining up with TRBD1. The end of the DNA fits TRBJ2-5 better, so the J call may be wrong. This CDR3 has 17 amino acids. Germline CDR1 MDHEN, CDR2 SYDVKM. The CDR3 reads CASSQSGFGQGGETQYF. CDR3 in DNA: TGTGCCAGCAGTCAATCCGGCTTTGGACAGGGTGGGGAGACCCAGTACTTC.

Regarding this clonotype: At one end the junction does not follow the germline gene, possibly because of a read error. The rearrangement uses TRBV4-3 and TRBJ2-6; D is possibly TRBD1 (5 bases). Per germline, CDR1 LGHNA and CDR2 YSLEER. The length of the CDR3 is 15 residues. The CDR3 region is CASSPDVSGASVLTF. CDR3 nucleotide sequence: TGCGCCAGCAGCCCGGACGTCTCTGGGGCCAGCGTCCTGACTTTC.

The chain joins TRBV29-1 to TRBJ2-5; D perhaps matches TRBD2 (6 bases). Germline V CDR1 and CDR2: SQVTM, ANQGSEA. Trimming left V 7 bases short and J 11 bases short, with 17 bases between. The CDR3 extends over 11 amino acids. CDR3 loop: CSAGGYNEQYF. The DNA of the CDR3 is TGCAGCGCCGGGGGATACAATGAGCAGTACTTC.

This clonotype has only a few counts. The J gene is TRBJ1-1, the V gene TRBV20-1; no clear D. Germline V lookup: CDR1 DFQATT, CDR2 SNEGSKA (reference sequence). The CDR3 consists of 14 residues. V lost 2 bases, J lost 1 base, and 11 bases lay in between. The DNA of the CDR3 is TGCAGTGCTAGAAAGCTCGGGAAGAACACTGAAGCTTTCTTT. This codes for CSARKLGKNTEAFF.

There are many counts of this clonotype. The rearrangement joins TRBV4-3 to TRBJ2-3; D gene uncertain. The CDR3 length is 14 residues. The V end lost 0 bases, the J end lost 2 bases, and 6 bases lay between the germline ends. Germline-derived CDR1 and CDR2 are LGHNA and YSLEER. As DNA, the CDR3 is TGCGCCAGCAGCCAAGATCGGGCCACAGATACGCAGTATTTT. Encoded protein: CASSQDRATDTQYF.

This clonotype showed up just a few times. The V call is TRBV7-2, the J call TRBJ2-1, with 8 bases lining up with TRBD2. The CDR3 runs 14 residues. In germline, CDR1 is SGHTA, CDR2 FQGNSA. The V and J ends lost 0 bases and 14 bases, in that order; junction bases with no gene match: 9. The CDR3 region has the DNA TGTGCCAGCAGCTTAGCAAGACTGGCGGGAGGAGAGTTCTTC. Residues: CASSLARLAGGEFF.

In its sample, this clonotype was seen many times. V usage is TRBV6-2 or TRBV6-3 and J usage is TRBJ2-7; TRBD2 might be the D (5 bases). Germline CDR1 reads MNHEY; CDR2 reads SVGEGT. The CDR3 is made up of 15 amino acids. V was trimmed by 7 bases and J by 3 bases, leaving 19 bases between them. This chain's CDR3 is CASNPRGAANYEQYF. The CDR3 bases are TGTGCCAGCAACCCTCGGGGAGCCGCTAACTACGAGCAGTACTTC.

The gene calls are TRBV7-9 and TRBJ1-6; unclear D gene. CDR1 SEHNR and CDR2 FQNEAQ come from the germline V gene (reference sequence). This CDR3 spans 14 amino acids. V lost 2 bases to trimming and J lost 7 bases, with 9 bases between them. The DNA for the CDR3 is TGTGCCAGCAGCTTACCTACAGTGAATTCACCCCTCCACTTT. The encoded protein is CASSLPTVNSPLHF.

V usage is TRBV5-1 and J usage is TRBJ2-1, with TRBD2 matching over 7 bases. Trimming cost V 3 bases and J 8 bases; bases outside gene matches: 11. The germline CDR1 and CDR2 sequences are SGHRS and YFSETQ. The CDR3 length is 15 residues. The chain's CDR3 is CASSSQRGQGDEQFF. The CDR3 DNA is TGCGCCAGCAGCTCTCAGCGGGGCCAGGGAGATGAGCAGTTCTTC.